The 15 T cell receptor beta chains listed next were all sequenced from one sample in a study of cytomegalovirus exposure and HLA in healthy donors. Vbeta (60) and Jbeta (13) primers were used in the PCR. Profiled with immunoSEQ multiplex PCR; TCRdb holds only in-frame clones, not every one. The sample lists about 160,000 clones, approximately 77% occurring once. Sequencing used PBMCs. These receptors were obtained from a male donor in good health and CMV-seropositive.

This chain joins TRBV5-4 and TRBJ2-2, with D unclear. CDR1 is SGHNT, CDR2 YYREEE, per germline (reference sequence). This CDR3 spans 14 amino acids. V was shortened by 0 bases and J by 4 bases, with 7 bases between the two germline ends. For the CDR3, the DNA is TGTGCCAGCAGCTTGGCTACCATCACCGGGGAGCTGTTTTTT. It yields the protein CASSLATITGELFF. Full variable domain (remainder filled in from reference TRBV5-4 and TRBJ2-2): ETGVTQSPTHLIKTRGQQVTLRCSSQSGHNTVSWYQQALGQGPQFIFQYYREEENGRGNFPPRFSGLQFPNYSSELNVNALELDDSALYLCASSLATITGELFFGEGSRLTVL.

This clone was seen only once. The V call is TRBV14, the J call TRBJ1-6; 9 positions agree with TRBD1. V lost 3 bases to trimming and J lost 7 bases; unmatched junction nucleotides: 4. Germline loops: CDR1 SGHDN, CDR2 FVKESK. This CDR3 contains 15 residues. CDR3 sequence: CASSQWTGANSPLHF. CDR3 DNA: TGTGCCAGCAGCCAGTGGACAGGGGCCAATTCACCCCTCCACTTT.

This chain uses TRBV5-1 with TRBJ2-5; 8 positions match TRBD2. The assigned J gene may be wrong: the sequence end matches TRBJ2-7 better. The CDR3 loop spans 15 amino acids. Germline V CDR1 and CDR2: SGHRS, YFSETQ. CDR3 sequence: CASTQGLAGSYEQYF. The CDR3, as DNA: TGCGCCAGCACCCAGGGGTTAGCGGGATCCTACGAGCAGTACTTC.

This chain connects TRBV5-1 to TRBJ1-6; D unclear. The CDR3 sequence is 13 residues long. Germline CDR1 SGHRS, CDR2 YFSETQ. V shed 4 bases and J shed 7 bases, with 9 bases lying between them. CDR3 DNA: TGCGCCAGCAGCAGGGAGCCCAATTCACCCCTCCACTTT. This sequence encodes CASSREPNSPLHF.

The chain carries TRBV2 and TRBJ2-1; no reliable D call. Germline V gene sequence: CDR1 SNHLY, CDR2 FYNNEI. Trimming shortened V by 6 bases and J by 8 bases, and 17 bases separated the two germline ends. This CDR3 region has 14 residues. CDR3 sequence: CASRVTSTWDEQFF. In nucleotides, the CDR3 is TGTGCCAGCAGGGTTACCTCGACTTGGGATGAGCAGTTCTTC.

The V and J genes are TRBV6-6 and TRBJ2-3, with 7 bases aligning to TRBD1. The CDR3 length is 14 residues. With V trimmed by 4 bases and J by 3 bases, 4 bases remained unmatched. Germline V lookup: CDR1 MNHNY, CDR2 SVGAGI (reference sequence). CDR3: CASSSDRETDTQYF. Written as DNA, the CDR3 is TGTGCCAGCAGTTCCGACAGGGAGACAGATACGCAGTATTTT.

The rearrangement joins TRBV6-4 to TRBJ2-7; no clear D. Germline values: CDR1 MRHNA, CDR2 SNTAGT. The V end was cut by 2 bases, the J end by 1 base, with 3 bases between. The CDR3 is 12 residues long. The CDR3: CASSDPSYEQYF. CDR3 coding DNA: TGTGCCAGCAGTGACCCGTCCTACGAGCAGTACTTC.

In its sample, this clone was seen once. For the CDR3, the DNA is TGTGCCAGCGTCAAGAGGAGGGGCGACTTGGGCGGGGAGCTGTTTTTT. Its protein is CASVKRRGDLGGELFF. The rearrangement links TRBV7-9 to TRBJ2-2; possible D gene TRBD2, 6 bases. The V and J ends lost 8 bases and 7 bases respectively, with 23 bases between them. The CDR3 contains 16 residues. CDR1 SEHNR and CDR2 FQNEAQ come from the germline V gene (reference sequence).

This clone has only one observation. The V gene is TRBV5-1, the J gene TRBJ2-2; D ambiguous. V shed 4 bases and J shed 7 bases, with 14 bases lying between them. The CDR3 totals 14 residues. The germline gives CDR1 SGHRS, CDR2 YFSETQ. CDR3 nucleotides: TGCGCCAGCAGCCGACTTGCGTCTGGCGGGGAGCTGTTTTTT. This gives the protein CASSRLASGGELFF.

The J gene is TRBJ2-3, the V gene TRBV6-1; TRBD2 aligns across 7 bases. The CDR3 length is 14 residues. Per the germline V gene, CDR1 is MNHNS and CDR2 is SASEGT. Trimming at V came to 11 bases and at J to 2 bases, leaving 10 bases not matched to a gene. This chain's CDR3 is CARAAGENTDTQYF. CDR3 sequence (DNA): TGTGCCCGGGCGGCGGGGGAGAACACAGATACGCAGTATTTT.

This chain links TRBV6-5 with TRBJ2-2, with D unclear. Germline loops: CDR1 MNHEY, CDR2 SVGAGI. V shed 7 bases and J shed 1 base, with 4 bases lying between them. The CDR3 is made up of 12 amino acids. CDR3 DNA sequence: TGTGCCAGCACCCAGAACACCGGGGAGCTGTTTTTT. Amino acid sequence: CASTQNTGELFF.

The chain links TRBV5-5 to TRBJ2-3; D might be TRBD1 (6 bases). Germline V lookup: CDR1 SGHKS, CDR2 YYEKEE (reference sequence). V was clipped by 0 bases and J by 0 bases, with 8 bases between them. The CDR3 runs 15 residues. CDR3 loop: CASSLDRASTDTQYF. CDR3 in DNA: TGTGCCAGCAGCTTGGACAGGGCTAGCACAGATACGCAGTATTTT.

The chain has TRBV5-1 and TRBJ2-1; 8 positions match TRBD2. V trimming: 4 bases; J trimming: 10 bases; junction bases outside the gene matches: 13. The CDR3 is 15 amino acids. Germline-derived CDR1 and CDR2 are SGHRS and YFSETQ. In DNA form, the CDR3 reads TGCGCCAGCAGCCCAGCGGGGGCCCTCAATACGGAGCAGTTCTTC. It translates to CASSPAGALNTEQFF.

The chain employs TRBV28 and TRBJ1-3; D is ambiguous. Germline V lookup: CDR1 MDHEN, CDR2 SYDVKM. V was shortened by 4 bases and J by 0 bases, with 7 bases between the two germline ends. The CDR3 consists of 14 residues. In DNA form, the CDR3 reads TGTGCCAGCAGTTGGAGGGTCTCTGGAAACACCATATATTTT. It translates to CASSWRVSGNTIYF.

The V call is TRBV10-3, the J call TRBJ1-2; D uncertain. The V end was cut by 8 bases, the J end by 4 bases, with 14 bases between. CDR1 and CDR2 (germline): ENHRY, SYGVKD. The length of the CDR3 is 13 residues. CDR3 sequence reads: CAIREDSFYGYTF. The CDR3 nucleotides read TGTGCCATCCGGGAAGACTCTTTCTATGGCTACACCTTC.